Listed below are T cell receptor beta chains from one sample, sequenced in a study of cytomegalovirus exposure and HLA in healthy donors. Sequenced by immunoSEQ multiplex PCR; TCRdb stores in-frame clones only, minus some. The repertoire holds 200,000 to 250,000 clones, about 77% seen once, with 1.5% to 2% in the top ten. The source material was PBMCs. The source is a woman in her 30s in good health and CMV-seronegative. Both conserved end residues are part of each CDR3. The D gene is left open where the match is weak. Expanded clones get a size class; other rows say once, few or many, or leave the size out.

cdr3_aa cdr3_nt v_call d_call clone_size j_call cdr3_length
CASSLGGQASEKLFF TGTGCCAGCAGCTTAGGGGGCCAGGCGAGTGAAAAACTGTTTTTT TRBV7-9 - once TRBJ1-4 15
CASRPGAPNTDTQYF TGTGCCAGCAGACCAGGGGCTCCCAACACAGATACGCAGTATTTT TRBV7-2 - - TRBJ2-3 15
CASRPLAGGRDEQFF TGTGCCAGCAGGCCACTAGCGGGGGGCCGGGATGAGCAGTTCTTC TRBV7-9 TRBD2 - TRBJ2-1 15
CASSPLGPGEQYF TGTGCCAGCAGCCCCCTGGGCCCTGGGGAGCAGTACTTC TRBV7-8 - - TRBJ2-7 13
CASSSRGLGNTEAFF TGTGCCAGCAGTTCAAGGGGGCTAGGGAACACTGAAGCTTTCTTT TRBV6-5 TRBD1 - TRBJ1-1 15
CSARGPQNTEAFF TGCAGCGCTAGGGGGCCCCAGAACACTGAAGCTTTCTTT TRBV29-1 TRBD1 few TRBJ1-1 13
CASSLQAGNFYEQYF TGTGCCAGCAGCTTACAAGCCGGGAACTTTTACGAGCAGTACTTC TRBV7-6 - - TRBJ2-7 15
CASSQAYRDTSTDTQYF TGTGCCAGCAGCCAGGCTTACCGGGATACTAGCACAGATACGCAGTATTTT TRBV7-9 - once TRBJ2-3 17
CASSNLAGDQPRHF TGTGCCAGCTCAAATTTGGCAGGGGATCAGCCCCGGCATTTT TRBV18 - - TRBJ1-5 14
CASRGGNTEAFF TGTGCCAGCAGAGGGGGGAACACTGAAGCTTTCTTT TRBV7-9 - - TRBJ1-1 12
CASSQGLANEQFF TGCGCCAGCAGCCAAGGACTAGCAAATGAGCAGTTCTTC TRBV4-1 TRBD2 - TRBJ2-1 13
CASSYYRGITGELFF TGTGCCAGCAGCTACTACAGGGGGATTACCGGGGAGCTGTTTTTT TRBV5-6 TRBD1 - TRBJ2-2 15
CATKRVWGDNEQFF TGTGCCACAAAGAGGGTGTGGGGTGACAATGAGCAGTTCTTC TRBV19 - few TRBJ2-1 14
CSSSHSGTHTPQRYGYTF TGTTCCAGCAGCCATTCCGGGACACATACCCCCCAGCGTTATGGCTACACCTTC TRBV7-9 - - TRBJ1-2 18
CASSDSGVYGYTF TGTGCCAGCTCGGACAGCGGGGTCTATGGCTACACCTTC TRBV6-1 - - TRBJ1-2 13
CASSSSFNRINTGELFF TGTGCCAGCAGTTCGTCATTCAACAGGATAAACACCGGGGAGCTGTTTTTT TRBV27 - once TRBJ2-2 17
CASTRRRDYQETQYF TGTGCCAGCACCCGTCGCCGGGACTACCAAGAGACCCAGTACTTC TRBV6-1 - - TRBJ2-5 15
CASSRGQGALVNGYTF TGTGCCAGCAGTCGCGGACAGGGGGCGTTGGTAAATGGCTACACCTTC TRBV27 TRBD1 - TRBJ1-2 16
CASTRQANTEAFF TGTGCCAGCACCCGACAGGCTAACACTGAAGCTTTCTTT TRBV7-2 - once TRBJ1-1 13
CASSLDRGRTGELFF TGTGCCAGCAGCCTCGACAGGGGGAGAACCGGGGAGCTGTTTTTT TRBV5-4 TRBD1 - TRBJ2-2 15
CSVPDRSSGANVLTF TGCAGCGTTCCGGACAGAAGCTCTGGGGCCAACGTCCTGACTTTC TRBV29-1 - - TRBJ2-6 15
CASSLGPRLGYGYTF TGTGCCAGCAGTTTGGGCCCTCGTCTGGGCTATGGCTACACCTTC TRBV2 - - TRBJ1-2 15
CASSRDFLRAFF TGTGCCAGCAGCAGGGACTTCTTGAGGGCTTTCTTT TRBV5-7 - - TRBJ1-1 12
CASSIGLAGGPGTDTQYF TGTGCCAGTAGTATTGGACTAGCGGGGGGGCCCGGCACAGATACGCAGTATTTT TRBV19 TRBD2 few TRBJ2-3 18
CASGTGGNTIYF TGCGCCAGCGGCACGGGTGGAAACACCATATATTTT TRBV10-1 - - TRBJ1-3 12
CSAGFNQPQHF TGCAGCGCCGGGTTCAATCAGCCCCAGCATTTT TRBV29-1 - - TRBJ1-5 11